These 24 T cell receptor beta chains were all obtained from the same sample, sequenced in a study of T cell repertoires in aging, cancer and after chemotherapy. Amplification of TCR beta used genomic DNA extracted from peripheral blood. TRB rearrangements spanning V, D and J were amplified using mixed TRB-A/B primers. TCRdb passed the multiplex PCR reads through MiXCR, listing each CDR3 protein once. The sample lists roughly 6,300 distinct CDR3 sequences, 25% to 30% occurring once. Material: blood. Receptor source: a human donor with a blood cancer. The donor label of this sample is uncertain.

The chain joins TRBV7-9 to TRBJ1-2, with D possibly being TRBD1 (5 bases). Trimming removed 5 bases at V and 4 bases at J, with 17 bases between. This CDR3 is 15 amino acids long. Germline V CDR1 and CDR2: SEHNR, FQNEAQ (reference sequence). The CDR3 spells CASSPPSFRAYGYTF. The CDR3 nucleotides are TGTGCCAGCAGCCCACCCTCTTTCAGGGCCTATGGCTACACCTTC.

This clonotype came up a few times. This rearrangement joins TRBV19 to TRBJ1-1; D is ambiguous. CDR3 length: 13 amino acids. V was cut by 5 bases and J by 1 base, with 8 bases left in between. Germline CDR1 reads LNHDA; CDR2 reads SQIVND (reference sequence). The CDR3 DNA follows: TGTGCCAGTAGTTCGTGGAGGAACACTGAAGCTTTCTTT. It yields the protein CASSSWRNTEAFF.

This rearrangement joins TRBV6-6 to TRBJ1-6; D gene unclear. The CDR3 runs 14 residues. V gave up 0 bases and J gave up 9 bases, with 9 bases separating them. Germline CDR1 MNHNY, CDR2 SVGAGI (reference sequence). The CDR3 reads CASSYSPAASPLHF. The CDR3 bases are TGTGCCAGCAGTTACTCGCCTGCCGCTTCACCCCTCCACTTT.

The chain uses TRBV6-5 and TRBJ2-1; D possibly corresponds to TRBD2 (6 bases). Germline-derived CDR1 and CDR2 are MNHEY and SVGAGI. With 2 bases removed from V and 7 bases from J, the gap between germline ends came to 15 bases. This CDR3 comprises 15 residues. The CDR3 here is CASSYIVSGGNEQFF. As DNA, the CDR3 is TGTGCCAGCAGTTACATAGTTAGCGGAGGGAATGAGCAGTTCTTC.

This clonotype showed up just a few times. The chain couples TRBV6-5 to TRBJ1-1; perhaps TRBD1 as D (5 bases). Trimming removed 0 bases from V and 7 bases from J, with 15 bases in between. The germline V gene has CDR1 MNHEY and CDR2 SVGAGI. The CDR3 sequence is 15 residues long. CDR3 nucleotides: TGTGCCAGCAGTTACTCGGGACTGAACCTCGATGAAGCTTTCTTT. It yields the protein CASSYSGLNLDEAFF.

V is TRBV7-9 and J is TRBJ2-3, with D perhaps being TRBD1 or TRBD2 (6 bases each). V was trimmed by 10 bases and J by 4 bases, leaving 15 bases between them. This CDR3 contains 13 residues. Germline-derived CDR1 and CDR2 are SEHNR and FQNEAQ (reference sequence). The CDR3 here is CATTGALPDTQYF. The CDR3 coding sequence is TGTGCCACCACGGGGGCGCTCCCAGATACGCAGTATTTT. The full variable domain, rest sourced from reference TRBV7-9 and TRBJ2-3, is DTGVSQNPRHKITKRGQNVTFRCDPISEHNRLYWYRQTLGQGPEFLTYFQNEAQLEKSRLLSDRFSAERPKGSFSTLEIQRTEQGDSAMYLCATTGALPDTQYFGPGTRLTVL.

V and J are TRBV7-6 and TRBJ2-2; no reliable D call. This CDR3 has 11 amino acids. Germline V CDR1 and CDR2: SGHVS, FNYEAQ. V lost 4 bases and J lost 4, with 1 base in between. CDR3 in amino acids: CASSSTGELFF. The DNA for the CDR3 is TGTGCCAGCAGCTCCACCGGGGAGCTGTTTTTT.

In this sample, this clonotype turned up a few times. The chain recombines TRBV6-2 or TRBV6-3 with TRBJ2-6; perhaps D is TRBD1 or TRBD2 (5 bases each). The CDR3 runs to 16 residues. Germline CDR1 is MNHEY and CDR2 is SVGEGT. The V end lost 4 bases, the J end lost 0 bases, and 10 bases lay between the germline ends. The CDR3 loop reads CASSSWDPSGANVLTF. The CDR3 bases are TGTGCCAGCAGTTCTTGGGACCCCTCTGGGGCCAACGTCCTGACTTTC.

The chain employs TRBV6-5 and TRBJ2-7; 9 nucleotides match TRBD1. The CDR3 is 16 amino acids. J lost 4 bases, V lost 0 bases, and 7 bases had no gene match. CDR1 MNHEY and CDR2 SVGAGI come from the germline V gene. The CDR3 region is CASSYSTGGRTYEQYF. The DNA for the CDR3 is TGTGCCAGCAGTTACTCGACAGGGGGGAGGACATACGAGCAGTACTTC.

This clonotype was recorded a few times. The chain links TRBV30 to TRBJ2-7; possible D gene TRBD2, 7 bases. V lost 5 bases to trimming and J lost 5 bases, with 22 bases between them. The CDR3 spans 15 residues. Germline lookup yields CDR1 GTSNPN and CDR2 SVGIG (reference sequence). In nucleotides, the CDR3 is TGTGCCTGGGGCTTGGCGGGGGCAAAAAGAGACGAGCAGTACTTC. Translation gives CAWGLAGAKRDEQYF.

This clonotype came up a few times. J is TRBJ1-3 and V is TRBV30; no clear D. V shed 5 bases and J shed 0 bases, with 11 bases lying between them. Germline-derived CDR1 and CDR2 are GTSNPN and SVGIG (reference sequence). The CDR3 extends over 14 amino acids. The CDR3 DNA sequence: TGTGCCTGGGTAGATCTTAGCTCTGGAAACACCATATATTTT. Translating gives CAWVDLSSGNTIYF.

The rearrangement joins TRBV18 to TRBJ2-5; D gene ambiguous. Germline V gene lookup returns CDR1 KGHSH and CDR2 LQKENI. The CDR3 sequence is 11 residues long. Trimming shortened V by 2 bases and J by 4 bases, and 2 bases separated the two germline ends. CDR3 protein: CASSPGETQYF. CDR3 coding DNA: TGTGCCAGCTCACCAGGAGAGACCCAGTACTTC.

This clonotype was observed a few times. The V gene is TRBV7-2, the J gene TRBJ2-2; TRBD1 might be the D (8 bases). The CDR3 is made up of 17 amino acids. CDR1 is SGHTA and CDR2 is FQGNSA in the germline V gene. Trimming shortened V by 5 bases and J by 0 bases, and 16 bases separated the two germline ends. The CDR3 region has the DNA TGTGCCAGCAGCCCCCGGACAGGGACTACGAACACCGGGGAGCTGTTTTTT. It yields the protein CASSPRTGTTNTGELFF.

The chain joins TRBV20-1 to TRBJ2-3; D assignment may be TRBD1 or TRBD2 (6 bases each). CDR1 and CDR2 from the germline V gene are DFQATT and SNEGSKA (reference sequence). The CDR3 runs to 12 residues. Between the trimmed V and J ends, which lost 7 bases and 7 bases, there was a span of 15 bases. The CDR3 protein is CSVRTGRNTQYF. CDR3 nucleotides: TGCAGTGTTCGAACAGGGAGGAATACGCAGTATTTT.

This clonotype was seen more than once but under ten times. The rearrangement uses TRBV5-4 and TRBJ2-7; 8 bases line up with TRBD1. The CDR3 extends over 15 amino acids. Germline V gene lookup returns CDR1 SGHNT and CDR2 YYREEE (reference sequence). The V segment lost 3 bases and the J segment 4 bases; nucleotides outside the gene matches: 9. Here the CDR3 DNA reads TGTGCCAGCAGCTCACAGGGGGATTTTGCATACGAGCAGTACTTC. Translating it yields CASSSQGDFAYEQYF.

This clonotype was seen many times. The V gene is TRBV30, the J gene TRBJ1-6; 7 bases align to TRBD1. Germline CDR1 reads GTSNPN; CDR2 reads SVGIG (reference sequence). The CDR3 loop spans 14 amino acids. V dropped 0 bases and J dropped 8; count of bases not matched to a gene: 4. In nucleotides, the CDR3 is TGTGCCTGGAGTGTACCGGGACAGTATTCACCCCTCCACTTT. This codes for CAWSVPGQYSPLHF.

This clonotype was seen just once. V is TRBV5-1 and J is TRBJ2-5; 12 nucleotides line up with TRBD2. V lost 4 bases and J lost 5; bases outside the gene matches: 12. The CDR3 runs to 17 residues. Looked up from germline, CDR1 is SGHRS and CDR2 is YFSETQ. The CDR3, as DNA: TGCGCCAGCAGCGTGGGGGCTAGCGGGGGGGCCCGGGAGACCCAGTACTTC. Its translation is CASSVGASGGARETQYF.

The V gene is TRBV19, the J gene TRBJ2-6; D is ambiguous. CDR1 is LNHDA and CDR2 is SQIVND in the germline V gene (reference sequence). The CDR3 has 13 residues. V shed 1 base and J shed 3 bases, with 1 base lying between them. The CDR3 DNA sequence: TGTGCCAGTAGTATAGTTGGGGCCAACGTCCTGACTTTC. Translation gives CASSIVGANVLTF.

This clonotype qualifies as medium-sized. The genes are TRBV18 and TRBJ2-2; 9 bases line up with TRBD1. Germline CDR1 is KGHSH and CDR2 is LQKENI. This CDR3 is built from 16 residues. Germline trimming cut 0 bases from V and 5 bases from J; bases unmatched to any gene: 4. CDR3 nucleotides: TGTGCCAGCTCACCACCGACGACAGGGGGGACCGGGGAGCTGTTTTTT. Its protein product is CASSPPTTGGTGELFF.

The sample holds many counts of this clonotype. J is TRBJ1-2 and V is TRBV15, with D uncertain. Germline-derived CDR1 and CDR2 are LNHNV and YYDKDF (reference sequence). This CDR3 has 12 residues. V was shortened by 5 bases and J by 5 bases, with 9 bases between the two germline ends. As DNA, the CDR3 is TGTGCCACCAGCGAGAACGAGTATGGCTACACCTTC. Amino acids: CATSENEYGYTF.

The chain uses TRBV4-3 and TRBJ2-1; 7 bases line up with TRBD2. CDR1 is LGHNA and CDR2 is YSLEER in the germline V gene. Unmatched junction bases numbered 6, after V lost 0 bases and J lost 10 bases. The CDR3 is 14 residues long. This chain's CDR3 is CASSQDWGGQEQFF. In DNA, the CDR3 is TGCGCCAGCAGCCAAGATTGGGGGGGTCAAGAGCAGTTCTTC.

In its sample, this clonotype was seen a few times. This chain connects TRBV6-5 to TRBJ1-3, with D uncertain. In germline, CDR1 is MNHEY, CDR2 SVGAGI. V was clipped by 0 bases and J by 2 bases, with 11 bases between them. The CDR3 extends over 16 amino acids. Written as DNA, the CDR3 is TGTGCCAGCAGTTACTCCGACCCTAGGGCTGGAAACACCATATATTTT. Translation: CASSYSDPRAGNTIYF.

There are a few counts of this clonotype. The CDR3 nucleotides read TGTGCCAGCAGTTACGGTGACACCATATATTTT. Translating gives CASSYGDTIYF. J is TRBJ1-3 and V is TRBV6-5; D is unresolved. Trimming removed 2 bases from V and 8 bases from J, with 4 bases in between. This CDR3 is built from 11 residues. Looked up from germline, CDR1 is MNHEY and CDR2 is SVGAGI.

The chain uses TRBV18 and TRBJ2-7; 7 bases are shared with TRBD1. This CDR3 is 14 amino acids long. Losses at the gene ends were 6 bases for V and 2 bases for J; bases not matched to a gene: 7. Germline assignment: CDR1 KGHSH and CDR2 LQKENI. The CDR3 region is CASSPRDSPYEQYF. In DNA, the CDR3 is TGTGCCAGCTCCCCGAGGGACAGCCCCTACGAGCAGTACTTC. Looking up the rest from reference TRBV18 and TRBJ2-7 gives the full variable domain: NAGVMQNPRHLVRRRGQEARLRCSPMKGHSHVYWYRQLPEEGLKFMVYLQKENIIDESGMPKERFSAEFPKEGPSILRIQQVVRGDSAAYFCASSPRDSPYEQYFGPGTRLTVT.